This TCR beta chain came from a study of human T cells and chemical hapten exposure. Sample time point: pre-sensitization, week 0. The treatment is: therapeutic diphenylcyclopropenone sensitization with weekly scalp DPC. This clonotype showed up many times. Its cognate antigen is unknown. The study's library attached unique molecular identifiers to single cDNA molecules. TCRdb analysed the RACE reads with MiXCR anew, one entry per CDR3 protein. This sample has tens of thousands of distinct CDR3 sequences, with roughly 6.7% found just once. Whole-study results and caveats: Significantly more large CDR3 similarity clusters were formed by expanded TCRs than by controls.

The sample here was whole blood, taken in connection with sensitization to the hapten diphenylcyclopropenone (DPC). The TCR comes from a woman under 40 with alopecia areata. Some clones in this sample may be carry-over from other donors' samples.

The CDR3 spells CSARNSGANVLTF. The CDR3 nucleotides read TGCAGTGCTAGGAATTCGGGGGCCAACGTCCTGACTTTC. The chain combines TRBV20-1 with TRBJ2-6; D unclear. Germline lookup yields CDR1 DFQATT and CDR2 SNEGSKA (reference sequence). Trimming left V 3 bases short and J 4 bases short, with 7 bases between. This CDR3 region has 13 residues.